The sequence of this T cell receptor beta chain was determined in a study of T cells after yellow fever vaccination. Study background: Preparation of the low-cell-number fractions used SMART-Seq v4 Ultra Low Input. Study observations and caveats: Contaminants from the bulk population, in the form of abundant clonotypes, could be found in FACS-sorted repertoires. A small proportion of clonotypes was detected in both the CD4 and CD8 compartments. In post-booster samples, most primary-vaccination clones reappeared (approximately 96% CD4, about 91% CD8).

This clonotype appeared a few times. What it binds is unknown. TCRdb reprocessed the 5' RACE reads via MiXCR and lists one record per CDR3 protein. This table has hundreds of thousands of distinct CDR3 sequences, approximately 19% appearing once. Trimming took off 2 bases at V and 2 bases at J, with 9 bases between the two ends. This CDR3 has 14 residues. Here the sequenced sample was PBMCs, taken before the yellow fever booster vaccination. The chain joins TRBV12-3 or TRBV12-4 to TRBJ1-2; D is ambiguous. The receptor was isolated from a man aged 18-30 years who received the YFV17D yellow fever vaccine. DNA of the CDR3: TGTGCCAGCAGTTTACAGAAGCCCAACTATGGCTACACCTTC. Translated: CASSLQKPNYGYTF.